The subject of this entry is one T cell receptor (beta chain). 13 Jbeta primers and 60 Vbeta primers were used for the PCR. The protocol was immunoSEQ multiplex PCR, while the TCRdb copy is restricted to in-frame clones and leaves out a portion. The listing records about 46,000 clones. These data come from a study of cytomegalovirus exposure and HLA in healthy donors. The CDR3 spans 11 residues. V was trimmed by 4 bases and J by 0 bases, leaving 3 bases between them. Germline loops: CDR1 SQVTM, CDR2 ANQGSEA. Participants comprised healthy donors of bone marrow. V usage is TRBV29-1 and J usage is TRBJ1-1; D call uncertain. This receptor was identified in a woman aged 40 to 50 in good health and CMV-seronegative. The sequencing input was PBMCs. Here the CDR3 reads CSVVMNTEAFF. The CDR3 nucleotides are TGCAGCGTTGTAATGAACACTGAAGCTTTCTTT.